The rows below give T cell receptor beta chains drawn from one sample of a study of early stage breast cancer tumors. The protocol was immunoSEQ multiplex PCR, while the TCRdb copy is restricted to in-frame clones and leaves out a portion. This repertoire shows some 6,300 clones, approximately 73% found once; its top ten account for roughly 8.3%. Material: normal breast tissue next to the tumor. All receptors derive from a person aged 35-49 years with breast cancer. Both conserved end residues are part of each CDR3. The D gene is left open where the match is weak. Size tells how often a clone was seen (once, few, many) or the class of an expanded clone, and some rows leave it out.

TGTGCCAGCAGCCCGCATCCGGACAGGGGCCTATACGAGCAGTACTTC	CASSPHPDRGLYEQYF	TRBD1	.	TRBV5-4	TRBJ2-7
TGTGCCAGCAGCCCCCGGGACAGGGGTTACAATGAGCAGTTCTTC	CASSPRDRGYNEQFF	TRBD1	large	TRBV7-9	TRBJ2-1
TGTGCCAGCAGCTTAGGGGCCGTCGGGGAGCAGTACTTC	CASSLGAVGEQYF	.	.	TRBV11-3	TRBJ2-7
TGTGCCACTACTACGAGGAAACAGATTCATAGCAATCAGCCCCAGCATTTT	CATTTRKQIHSNQPQHF	.	.	TRBV15	TRBJ1-5
TGTGCCATGCAAGGGGGCGGCACTGAAGCTTTCTTT	CAMQGGGTEAFF	TRBD1	.	TRBV10-3	TRBJ1-1
TGTGCCAGCAGCGTAGGACCCGGGGAGCTGTTTTTT	CASSVGPGELFF	.	.	TRBV5-4	TRBJ2-2
TGTGCCAGCAGCCCCAGGGGGAGTGTAGCGGAGACCCAGTACTTC	CASSPRGSVAETQYF	TRBD1	.	TRBV11-2	TRBJ2-5
TGTGCCAGCAGCTTAGGGGCTGGGAGCGGCGAGCAGTACTTC	CASSLGAGSGEQYF	.	large	TRBV11-2	TRBJ2-7
TGTGCCAGCAGCGCGGCCATGGGGACCGAAGCTTTCTTT	CASSAAMGTEAFF	.	few	TRBV11-2	TRBJ1-1
TGTGCCATCAAGGAAGACTATAGCTCCTACGAGCAGTACTTC	CAIKEDYSSYEQYF	.	once	TRBV10-3	TRBJ2-7
TGTGCCAGCAGCCAAGCACTAGCGGTTGAGCAGTTCTTC	CASSQALAVEQFF	TRBD2	few	TRBV4-2	TRBJ2-1
TGTGCCAGCAGCCCAACTAGTAATGAGCAGTTCTTC	CASSPTSNEQFF	.	.	TRBV7-9	TRBJ2-1
TGTGCCAGCAGCTTAACACGAGAGACCCAGTACTTC	CASSLTRETQYF	.	.	TRBV7-9	TRBJ2-5
TGTGCCAGCAGCTTTCCAGGGGGGACAGTTTTTGGAAACACCATATATTTT	CASSFPGGTVFGNTIYF	TRBD1	.	TRBV7-9	TRBJ1-3
TGTGCCAGCAGCGTAGGCCGGGGGACTGCTAACTATGGCTACACCTTC	CASSVGRGTANYGYTF	.	.	TRBV9	TRBJ1-2
TGTGCCAGTAGTATATCAGGGGTTGGCTCTGGAAACACCATATATTTT	CASSISGVGSGNTIYF	.	.	TRBV19	TRBJ1-3
TGTGCCAGCAGCGCCGGGACAGGGGGCATGAACACTGAAGCTTTCTTT	CASSAGTGGMNTEAFF	TRBD1	.	TRBV2	TRBJ1-1
TGTGCCAGCAGTGAAGGGGGCCGGACTGAAGCTTTCTTT	CASSEGGRTEAFF	.	.	TRBV2	TRBJ1-1
TGTGCCAGCAGCGTTAGACTAGCGGAGACCAATGAGCAGTTCTTC	CASSVRLAETNEQFF	TRBD2	once	TRBV7-9	TRBJ2-1
TGCGCCAGCAGCTTGGCCGGGACCCTCCACAATGAGCAGTTCTTC	CASSLAGTLHNEQFF	.	.	TRBV5-1	TRBJ2-1
TGCAGCGTTCGACAGGGCGTTATGCATGAGACCCAGTACTTC	CSVRQGVMHETQYF	TRBD1	.	TRBV29-1	TRBJ2-5
TGTGCCAGCAGTTTGACAGGGCTGAGGTACAATGAGCAGTTCTTC	CASSLTGLRYNEQFF	TRBD1	.	TRBV2	TRBJ2-1
TGTGCCAGCAGCCCCTCCCCTCCAGGGGGAGGCATCGCCTATGGCTACACCTTC	CASSPSPPGGGIAYGYTF	.	.	TRBV21-1	TRBJ1-2
TGTGCCAGCAGCGTAGGGGGAGGCGGAAACATTCAGTACTTC	CASSVGGGGNIQYF	.	few	TRBV9	TRBJ2-4
TGTGCCAGCAGCCAAGAGCGGGAGACAGATACGCAGTATTTT	CASSQERETDTQYF	TRBD2	.	TRBV7-3	TRBJ2-3
TGTGCCAGCAGCCCCCCCCAGTTCTTC	CASSPPQFF	.	few	TRBV6-5	TRBJ2-1
TGTGCCAGCAGTTCACGGACAGGGGGCAATCAGCCCCAGCATTTT	CASSSRTGGNQPQHF	TRBD1	few	TRBV6-6	TRBJ1-5
TGTGCCAGCAGCTTAGCGGCCGGAGCGGGAGGGCCTGGTACGCAGTATTTT	CASSLAAGAGGPGTQYF	TRBD2	.	TRBV7-2	TRBJ2-3
TGCGCCAGCAGCTTACCAGTCGGGCTAGCGGGAGGGGATGAGCAGTTCTTC	CASSLPVGLAGGDEQFF	TRBD2	few	TRBV5-1	TRBJ2-1